Below, 22 T cell receptor beta chains from the same sample are listed, as sequenced in a study of shared clonotypes between healthy human individuals. Sequenced by immunoSEQ multiplex PCR; TCRdb stores in-frame clones only, minus some. The table has a few hundred thousand clones, around 74% seen once. Sample: memory CD4+ T cells sorted from blood. As for subset: CD45RA-negative fraction. The receptors stem from a man aged 25-40 years in good health.

The chain has TRBV4-3 and TRBJ2-3; 11 bases fit TRBD2. This CDR3 has 18 amino acids. Germline trimming cut 1 base from V and 4 bases from J; bases unmatched to any gene: 10. The germline V gene encodes CDR1 LGHNA and CDR2 YSLEER. The CDR3 coding sequence is TGCGCCAGCAGCCAAGGTTCCCAGGTAGCGGGAGGGGCAGATACGCAGTATTTT. It specifies CASSQGSQVAGGADTQYF.

This clone was seen a few times. V gene TRBV2 combines with J gene TRBJ2-5; 7 bases match TRBD1. The CDR3 runs 14 residues. V was clipped by 7 bases and J by 0 bases; unmatched bases: 5. Germline CDR1 is SNHLY and CDR2 is FYNNEI. The CDR3 coding sequence is TGTGCCAGCATTCGGGACAGAAACCAAGAGACCCAGTACTTC. Encoded protein: CASIRDRNQETQYF.

This clone is a singleton in its sample. This sequence joins TRBV2 and TRBJ2-7, with 7 bases identical to TRBD1. After removal of 7 bases from V and 0 bases from J, the junction contained 6 bases not matched to a gene. Germline V gene data show CDR1 as SNHLY and CDR2 as FYNNEI. This CDR3 contains 14 residues. CDR3 DNA sequence: TGTGCCAGCAACCGGGACAGCAACTCCTACGAGCAGTACTTC. Translating gives CASNRDSNSYEQYF.

This chain connects TRBV27 to TRBJ2-2; D possibly uses TRBD1 or TRBD2 (7 bases each). CDR3 length: 18 residues. The germline CDR1 and CDR2 sequences are MNHEY and SMNVEV (reference sequence). Trimming cost V 5 bases and J 4 bases, with 23 bases left between them. The DNA of the CDR3 is TGTGCCAGCAGTCCTACCAGGGGGAGGGCCTGGGGCACCGGGGAGCTGTTTTTT. Translation gives CASSPTRGRAWGTGELFF.

The chain carries TRBV19 and TRBJ2-5, with 8 bases identical to TRBD2. The CDR3 sequence is 14 residues long. V gave up 5 bases and J gave up 6 bases; unmatched junction bases: 8. The germline V gene encodes CDR1 LNHDA and CDR2 SQIVND (reference sequence). CDR3 loop: CASSPSGRSKTQYF. The CDR3 DNA sequence: TGTGCCAGTAGTCCAAGCGGGAGATCGAAGACCCAGTACTTC. Variable domain in full (rest from reference TRBV19 and TRBJ2-5): DGGITQSPKYLFRKEGQNVTLSCEQNLNHDAMYWYRQDPGQGLRLIYYSQIVNDFQKGDIAEGYSVSREKKESFPLTVTSAQKNPTAFYLCASSPSGRSKTQYFGPGTRLLVL.

This clone has at least ten counts. Other DNA sequences in the sample encode the same CDR3. This rearrangement joins TRBV28 to TRBJ2-2; TRBD2 aligns across 7 bases. The CDR3 covers 15 residues. With V trimmed by 8 bases and J by 4 bases, 10 bases remained unmatched. Germline CDR1 and CDR2: MDHEN and SYDVKM. CDR3 amino acids: CASHVGRGFTGELFF. CDR3 DNA sequence: TGTGCCAGCCACGTGGGGCGGGGGTTCACCGGGGAGCTGTTTTTT.

This chain links TRBV9 with TRBJ2-3, with unresolved D. The CDR3 runs to 14 residues. Germline V gene sequence: CDR1 SGDLS, CDR2 YYNGEE. V gave up 3 bases and J gave up 0 bases, with 8 bases separating them. This chain's CDR3 is CASSEQPSTDTQYF. The CDR3 DNA is TGTGCCAGCAGCGAACAGCCCAGCACAGATACGCAGTATTTT.

The CDR3 DNA reads as TGCGCCAGCAGCGCCCTGACTAGCGGGAGGGCCGTTGTAGATACGCAGTATTTT. Its protein is CASSALTSGRAVVDTQYF. This chain connects TRBV5-1 to TRBJ2-3; TRBD2 aligns across 14 bases. V lost 4 bases and J lost 5; bases outside the gene matches: 12. CDR1 is SGHRS, CDR2 YFSETQ, per germline. The CDR3 length is 18 residues.

The rearrangement uses TRBV4-2 and TRBJ2-7, with D uncertain. The germline CDR1 and CDR2 sequences are LGHNA and YNFKEQ. V was trimmed by 3 bases and J by 3 bases, leaving 12 bases between them. The CDR3 has 14 residues. The CDR3 here is CASSHGLDRYEQYF. DNA for the CDR3: TGTGCCAGCAGCCACGGCCTAGATCGCTACGAGCAGTACTTC.

V is TRBV6-5 and J is TRBJ2-5; D uncertain. Per germline, CDR1 MNHEY and CDR2 SVGAGI. The CDR3 runs 13 residues. V lost 0 bases and J lost 5, with 7 bases in between. The CDR3 is CASSYSSIETQYF. CDR3 in DNA: TGTGCCAGCAGTTACTCGAGTATCGAGACCCAGTACTTC.

With regard to this clone: The junction departs from germline at one end; a sequencing error may be responsible. The CDR3 nucleotides are TGTGTCAGCAGTATAGGAGCCTACGAGCAGTACTTC. The encoded protein is CVSSIGAYEQYF. V usage is TRBV2 and J usage is TRBJ2-7; D is undetermined. This CDR3 is 12 amino acids long. CDR1 and CDR2 (germline): SNHLY, FYNNEI.

The table lists this clone with a few counts. The chain has TRBV7-2 and TRBJ1-6; unclear D gene. This CDR3 has 15 amino acids. Deletions cut 4 bases from V and 1 base from J, with 8 bases between. CDR1 SGHTA and CDR2 FQGNSA come from the germline V gene. CDR3 coding DNA: TGTGCCAGCAGCTCCCTCCGATCCTATAATTCACCCCTCCACTTT. It yields the protein CASSSLRSYNSPLHF.

At least ten counts were recorded for this clone. The genes are TRBV12-5 and TRBJ2-2, with D uncertain. V lost 1 base, J lost 7 bases, and 4 bases lay in between. The CDR3 extends over 12 amino acids. Germline lookup yields CDR1 LGHNT and CDR2 FRNRAP. The CDR3 spells CASGLGDGELFF. In DNA, the CDR3 is TGTGCTAGTGGTTTGGGGGACGGGGAGCTGTTTTTT.

This rearrangement joins TRBV7-9 to TRBJ1-1; maybe TRBD1 (5 bases). Germline V gene lookup returns CDR1 SEHNR and CDR2 FQNEAQ (reference sequence). CDR3 length: 13 amino acids. V lost 3 bases and J lost 8, with 13 bases in between. The CDR3 reads CASSLGGTGEAFF. DNA of the CDR3: TGTGCCAGCAGCTTGGGGGGAACAGGAGAAGCTTTCTTT.

A few counts support this clone. This chain joins TRBV30 and TRBJ2-1; 7 bases fit TRBD1. This CDR3 has 14 amino acids. Germline-derived CDR1 and CDR2 are GTSNPN and SVGIG (reference sequence). Trimming cost V 1 base and J 8 bases; bases outside gene matches: 8. CDR3 sequence: CAWSDTTGAYEQFF. In nucleotides, the CDR3 is TGTGCCTGGAGTGATACTACAGGGGCGTATGAGCAGTTCTTC.

This chain connects TRBV6-1 to TRBJ1-1; D gene ambiguous. The CDR3 runs 13 residues. V lost 2 bases and J 6 bases, leaving 10 bases between the germline ends. CDR1 is MNHNS and CDR2 is SASEGT in the germline V gene. In DNA form, the CDR3 reads TGTGCCAGCAGTGAACTTCTATTGGCTGAAGCTTTCTTT. Protein product: CASSELLLAEAFF.

This clone was counted a single time. CDR3 sequence (DNA): TGTGCCAGCAGGGCAGGGGGCGAGGGCACTGAAGCTTTCTTT. It translates to CASRAGGEGTEAFF. This chain joins TRBV6-6 and TRBJ1-1; 8 bases line up with TRBD1. The CDR3 runs 14 residues. Germline values: CDR1 MNHNY, CDR2 SVGAGI (reference sequence). Unmatched junction bases numbered 7, after V lost 6 bases and J lost 4 bases.

This chain uses TRBV7-8 with TRBJ2-1; maybe TRBD1 (6 bases). The V end was cut by 8 bases, the J end by 2 bases, with 10 bases between. CDR3 length equals 13 residues. Germline CDR1 is SGHVS and CDR2 is FQNEAQ. The CDR3 DNA reads as TGTGCCAGCCAGGGGATTACCTACAATGAGCAGTTCTTC. Translating it yields CASQGITYNEQFF.

The chain is built from TRBV19 and TRBJ2-1; 8 nucleotides align to TRBD1. CDR3 length equals 16 residues. Unmatched junction bases numbered 15, after V lost 2 bases and J lost 12 bases. The V gene's germline CDR1 is LNHDA and CDR2 SQIVND (reference sequence). In DNA, the CDR3 is TGTGCCAGTAGTATAAGGTGGACAGGGTCCCTAAGTGTGCAGTTCTTC. Translation: CASSIRWTGSLSVQFF.

The chain employs TRBV19 and TRBJ2-7, with TRBD2 as a possible D gene (5 bases). Germline CDR1 reads LNHDA; CDR2 reads SQIVND (reference sequence). V shed 4 bases and J shed 0 bases, with 13 bases lying between them. The CDR3 sequence is 15 residues long. The CDR3 region has the DNA TGTGCCAGTAGTACCAGCACGGGGAGCTCCTACGAGCAGTACTTC. Its protein is CASSTSTGSSYEQYF.

This clone was counted once. The CDR3 loop is CASSVGGTNYGYTF. In DNA, the CDR3 is TGTGCCAGCAGCGTAGGAGGGACTAACTATGGCTACACCTTC. The chain employs TRBV9 and TRBJ1-2; D is undetermined. V gave up 0 bases and J gave up 0 bases, with 6 bases separating them. The CDR3 spans 14 residues. Germline CDR1 SGDLS, CDR2 YYNGEE.

This clone was seen a handful of times. This chain's CDR3 is CASSLWGRTGSDTQYF. The CDR3 bases are TGTGCCAGCAGCTTGTGGGGCCGGACCGGGTCAGATACGCAGTATTTT. This chain uses TRBV5-4 with TRBJ2-3, with D perhaps TRBD1 (5 bases). Trimming took 1 base from V and 4 from J, leaving 16 bases between them. Germline V gene sequence: CDR1 SGHNT, CDR2 YYREEE (reference sequence). The CDR3 spans 16 residues.